These 19 T cell receptor beta chains originate from one sample sequenced in a study of blood T cell repertoires in COVID-19. Assay: immunoSEQ multiplex PCR; the TCRdb copy retains only in-frame clones and omits some. Counted here are a few hundred thousand clones, about four fifths occurring once; the ten biggest clones make up about 1.3%. The sequencing input was PBMCs or T cells enriched from blood (not recorded which). Every receptor here comes from a woman aged 35 to 49 with acute COVID-19.

The CDR3 nucleotides read TGTGCCAGCAGTTTGGCTAGCGGGAGCCCGCAGTACTTC. Its translation: CASSLASGSPQYF. The chain links TRBV27 to TRBJ2-7; 10 nucleotides align to TRBD2. The V segment lost 3 bases and the J segment 9 bases; nucleotides outside the gene matches: 5. CDR1 is MNHEY, CDR2 SMNVEV, per germline (reference sequence). The CDR3 runs 13 residues.

This chain uses TRBV29-1 with TRBJ2-7; TRBD2 matches at 7 bases. V gave up 4 bases and J gave up 3 bases; unmatched junction bases: 3. Germline V gene lookup returns CDR1 SQVTM and CDR2 ANQGSEA. This CDR3 is 12 amino acids long. The CDR3 loop is CSVAGGSYEQYF. The CDR3 nucleotides read TGCAGCGTTGCCGGCGGGAGCTACGAGCAGTACTTC.

The rearrangement links TRBV28 to TRBJ1-4; D gene unclear. The germline V gene has CDR1 MDHEN and CDR2 SYDVKM. This CDR3 is built from 13 residues. The germline V and J ends were trimmed by 6 bases and 4 bases, with 9 bases remaining between them. CDR3 loop: CASRGRNNEKLFF. In DNA form, the CDR3 reads TGTGCCAGCAGGGGGAGGAATAATGAAAAACTGTTTTTT.

The V and J genes are TRBV7-2 and TRBJ1-2, with D tentatively TRBD1 (5 bases). The germline V and J ends were trimmed by 4 bases and 2 bases, with 8 bases remaining between them. The germline V gene has CDR1 SGHTA and CDR2 FQGNSA. The CDR3 sequence is 13 residues long. The CDR3 DNA follows: TGTGCCAGCAGCTCCCCAGGGAACTATGGCTACACCTTC. It is translated as CASSSPGNYGYTF. The full variable domain, rest sourced from reference TRBV7-2 and TRBJ1-2, is GAGVSQSPSNKVTEKGKDVELRCDPISGHTALYWYRQSLGQGLEFLIYFQGNSAPDKSGLPSDRFSAERTGGSVSTLTIQRTQQEDSAVYLCASSSPGNYGYTFGSGTRLTVV.

The chain has TRBV19 and TRBJ2-1, with a possible D match to TRBD2 (6 bases). Germline-derived CDR1 and CDR2 are LNHDA and SQIVND (reference sequence). The length of the CDR3 is 15 residues. Trimming stripped 7 bases from V and 2 bases from J, with 15 bases between. The CDR3 DNA follows: TGTGCCAGTACAGCGGGTATGCCGGCCTACAATGAGCAGTTCTTC. Translated, it gives CASTAGMPAYNEQFF.

The chain recombines TRBV7-9 with TRBJ2-1; weak D call: TRBD1 (6 bases). There are 16 residues in the CDR3. V was cut by 4 bases and J by 6 bases, with 19 bases left in between. Germline assignment: CDR1 SEHNR and CDR2 FQNEAQ (reference sequence). The CDR3 protein is CASSSLSRGVGNEQFF. The CDR3 bases are TGTGCCAGCAGCTCCCTCAGCAGGGGAGTAGGCAATGAGCAGTTCTTC.

The chain recombines TRBV10-1 with TRBJ2-3; a possible D gene is TRBD2 (5 bases). There are 13 residues in the CDR3. Germline V gene lookup returns CDR1 WNHNN and CDR2 SYGVQD (reference sequence). V was pared by 8 bases and J by 0 bases, with 9 bases between. CDR3 bases: TGCGCCAGCTCTCGGACTAGCACAGATACGCAGTATTTT. As protein: CASSRTSTDTQYF.

The chain combines TRBV7-8 with TRBJ2-7, with 11 bases that match TRBD1. The CDR3 covers 15 residues. Germline lookup yields CDR1 SGHVS and CDR2 FQNEAQ. The trim removed 5 bases at V and 7 bases at J, leaving 10 bases unmatched. CDR3 DNA sequence: TGTGCCAGCAGCCGAGCCGGGACAGGGGGGCGGGAGCAGTACTTC. Translation gives CASSRAGTGGREQYF.

This clone was detected ten times or more. The chain joins TRBV30 to TRBJ2-1, with 10 bases matching TRBD2. V lost 4 bases, J lost 9 bases, and 12 bases stayed unmatched. This CDR3 spans 15 amino acids. Germline CDR1 GTSNPN, CDR2 SVGIG (reference sequence). CDR3 bases: TGTGCCTGGACTAAGACTAGCGGGCGGGGGGGTGAGCAGTTCTTC. Translating gives CAWTKTSGRGGEQFF.

This clone appeared a few times. The junction departs from germline at one end; a sequencing error may be responsible. The J gene is TRBJ2-3, the V gene TRBV12-3 or TRBV12-4, with 8 positions matching TRBD1. CDR3 size: 11 residues. The CDR3 bases are TGTGCCAGCAGGGAGGGCGCAGGGGGCCATTTT. This sequence encodes CASREGAGGHF.

The chain uses TRBV7-9 and TRBJ2-2; D possibly corresponds to TRBD2 (5 bases). The CDR3 has 15 residues. CDR1 and CDR2 (germline): SEHNR, FQNEAQ (reference sequence). V shed 1 base and J shed 7 bases, with 13 bases lying between them. The CDR3 region has the DNA TGTGCCAGCAGCTTAGGAGGGAGCCTCGGCGGGGAGCTGTTTTTT. Amino acid sequence: CASSLGGSLGGELFF.

V is TRBV5-1 and J is TRBJ1-2; D not certain. The germline gives CDR1 SGHRS, CDR2 YFSETQ. The CDR3 is 14 amino acids. V was pared by 4 bases and J by 0 bases, with 10 bases between. The CDR3 reads CASSVDTSNYGYTF. The CDR3 coding sequence is TGCGCCAGCAGCGTAGACACCTCTAACTATGGCTACACCTTC.

The chain carries TRBV14 and TRBJ2-1, with 8 bases aligning to TRBD2. Germline V lookup: CDR1 SGHDN, CDR2 FVKESK. Unmatched junction bases numbered 7, after V lost 4 bases and J lost 2 bases. The CDR3 totals 16 residues. CDR3 sequence reads: CASSRYGGAAYNEQFF. The CDR3 DNA reads as TGTGCCAGCAGCCGCTACGGGGGGGCCGCCTACAATGAGCAGTTCTTC.

V and J are TRBV6-6 and TRBJ1-3; the match to TRBD1 covers 7 bases. Germline values: CDR1 MNHNY, CDR2 SVGAGI (reference sequence). V shed 0 bases, J shed 7 bases, and the junction held 9 bases outside the gene matches. This CDR3 is 16 amino acids long. CDR3 nucleotides: TGTGCCAGCAGTTACTCGATAGGGGGCGCAGGGAACACCATATATTTT. This translates into CASSYSIGGAGNTIYF.

Written as DNA, the CDR3 is TGTGCCAGCACGGACAGTATTTATTCACCCCTCCACTTT. This codes for CASTDSIYSPLHF. The rearrangement joins TRBV28 to TRBJ1-6; weak D call: TRBD1 (6 bases). The CDR3 consists of 13 residues. Trimming took off 7 bases at V and 8 bases at J, with 12 bases between the two ends. Germline V gives CDR1 MDHEN, CDR2 SYDVKM.

This chain links TRBV28 with TRBJ1-4; D is ambiguous. The V gene's germline CDR1 is MDHEN and CDR2 SYDVKM. The CDR3 runs 16 residues. V was trimmed by 1 base and J by 4 bases, leaving 13 bases between them. The CDR3 DNA reads TGTGCCAGCAGTTTATACCGACAAGGAATTAATGAAAAACTGTTTTTT. Translation gives CASSLYRQGINEKLFF.

The J gene is TRBJ2-1, the V gene TRBV7-3; TRBD1 aligns across 11 bases. Germline values: CDR1 SGHTA, CDR2 FQGTGA. The CDR3 is made up of 13 amino acids. Trimming removed 2 bases from V and 9 bases from J; junction bases left unmatched: 0. CDR3 amino acids: CASSLGTGGEQFF. The CDR3 DNA reads TGTGCCAGCAGCTTAGGGACAGGGGGTGAGCAGTTCTTC.

The table lists this clone with a count of one. The chain recombines TRBV2 with TRBJ1-5, with 9 positions matching TRBD1. The CDR3 has 15 residues. Germline V gives CDR1 SNHLY, CDR2 FYNNEI. V gave up 6 bases and J gave up 7 bases; unmatched junction bases: 10. DNA for the CDR3: TGTGCCAGCAGGGGAGGACAGGGGAGCTTGCAGCCCCAGCATTTT. This translates into CASRGGQGSLQPQHF.

The V and J genes are TRBV4-1 and TRBJ2-2, with D unclear. The germline V gene has CDR1 MGHRA and CDR2 YSYEKL. The length of the CDR3 is 19 residues. Trimming stripped 4 bases from V and 1 base from J, with 22 bases between. CDR3 loop: CASSPTNVVVAGNTGELFF. The CDR3 nucleotides read TGCGCCAGCAGCCCAACAAACGTCGTAGTCGCAGGGAACACCGGGGAGCTGTTTTTT.